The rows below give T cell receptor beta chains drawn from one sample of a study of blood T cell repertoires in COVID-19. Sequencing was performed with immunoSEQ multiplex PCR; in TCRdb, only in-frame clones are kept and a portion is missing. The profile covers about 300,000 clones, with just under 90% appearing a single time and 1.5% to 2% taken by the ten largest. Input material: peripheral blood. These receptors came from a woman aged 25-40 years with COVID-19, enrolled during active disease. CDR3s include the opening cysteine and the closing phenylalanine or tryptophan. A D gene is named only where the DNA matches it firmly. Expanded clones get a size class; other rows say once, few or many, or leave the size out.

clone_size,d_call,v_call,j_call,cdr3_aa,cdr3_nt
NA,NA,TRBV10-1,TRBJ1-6,CASRNRGTIMSLHF,TGCGCCAGCAGAAACCGGGGTACAATTATGTCCCTCCACTTT
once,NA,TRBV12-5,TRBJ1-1,CASGSRGGTEAFF,TGTGCTAGTGGTTCCCGGGGGGGCACTGAAGCTTTCTTT
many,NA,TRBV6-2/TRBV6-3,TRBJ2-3,CASSYRGPGSADTQYF,TGTGCCAGCAGTTACCGAGGTCCAGGGTCGGCAGATACGCAGTATTTT
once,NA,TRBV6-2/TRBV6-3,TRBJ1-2,CASSLGQVGYTF,TGTGCCAGCAGTTTAGGACAAGTCGGCTACACCTTC
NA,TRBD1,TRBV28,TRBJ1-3,CASSSQGTGEGNTIYF,TGTGCCAGCAGTTCCCAAGGGACAGGGGAGGGAAACACCATATATTTT
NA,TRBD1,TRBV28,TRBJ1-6,CASSPGAGGFSHF,TGTGCCAGCAGTCCTGGGGCAGGGGGCTTTAGTCACTTT
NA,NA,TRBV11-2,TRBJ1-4,CASQYSGQTNEKLFF,TGTGCCAGCCAATACTCAGGACAAACCAATGAAAAACTGTTTTTT
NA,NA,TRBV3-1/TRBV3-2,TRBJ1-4,CASSQGGGEKLFF,TGTGCCAGCAGCCAGGGAGGTGGGGAAAAACTGTTTTTT
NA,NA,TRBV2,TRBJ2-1,CASSGMAREQFF,TGTGCCAGCAGTGGCATGGCGAGGGAGCAGTTCTTC
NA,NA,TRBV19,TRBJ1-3,CASGQEVGNTIYF,TGTGCCAGTGGGCAGGAGGTTGGAAACACCATATATTTT
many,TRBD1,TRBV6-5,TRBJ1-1,CASRGQAMNTEAFF,TGTGCCAGCAGGGGACAGGCCATGAACACTGAAGCTTTCTTT
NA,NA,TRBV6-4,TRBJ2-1,CASSDSWQGFGNEQFF,TGTGCCAGCAGTGACTCGTGGCAGGGGTTTGGCAATGAGCAGTTCTTC
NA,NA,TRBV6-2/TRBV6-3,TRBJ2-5,CASSYALQQETQYF,TGTGCCAGCAGTTACGCGTTGCAACAAGAGACCCAGTACTTC
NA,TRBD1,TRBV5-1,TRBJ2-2,CASSSRGRNTGELFF,TGCGCCAGCAGCTCGAGGGGGCGGAACACCGGGGAGCTGTTTTTT
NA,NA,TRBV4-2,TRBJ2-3,CASSQDYRLTDTQYF,TGTGCCAGCAGCCAAGACTACCGACTCACAGATACGCAGTATTTT
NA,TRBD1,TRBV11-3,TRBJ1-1,CASSPRTGSMNTEAFF,TGTGCCAGCAGCCCTCGGACAGGGTCAATGAACACTGAAGCTTTCTTT
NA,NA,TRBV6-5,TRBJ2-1,CASGQSSYNEQFF,TGTGCCAGCGGACAGAGCTCCTACAATGAGCAGTTCTTC
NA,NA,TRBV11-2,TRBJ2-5,CASSPTPNWGRGETQYF,TGTGCCAGCAGCCCCACCCCGAACTGGGGTAGGGGAGAGACCCAGTACTTC
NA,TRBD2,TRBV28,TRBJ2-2,CASSSPSGTGELFF,TGTGCCAGCAGTTCCCCTAGCGGCACCGGGGAGCTGTTTTTT